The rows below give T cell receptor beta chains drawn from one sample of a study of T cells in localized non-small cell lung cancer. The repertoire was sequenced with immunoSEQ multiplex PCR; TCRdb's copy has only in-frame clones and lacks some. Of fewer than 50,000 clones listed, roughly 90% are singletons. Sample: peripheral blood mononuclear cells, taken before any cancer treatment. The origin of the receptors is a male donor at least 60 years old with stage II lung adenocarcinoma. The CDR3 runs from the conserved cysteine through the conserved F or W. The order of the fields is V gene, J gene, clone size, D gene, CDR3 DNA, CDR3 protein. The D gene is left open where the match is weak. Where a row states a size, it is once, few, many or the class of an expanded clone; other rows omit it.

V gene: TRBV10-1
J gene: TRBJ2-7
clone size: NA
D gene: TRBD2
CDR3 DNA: TGCGCCAGCAGTGGATACGGCGGGAGAGGATCCTACGAGCAGTACTTC
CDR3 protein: CASSGYGGRGSYEQYF

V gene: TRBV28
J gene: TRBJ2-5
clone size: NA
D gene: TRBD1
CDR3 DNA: TGTGCCAGCAGCACCGGGACAGGGAGTCTGGAGACCCAGTACTTC
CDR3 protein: CASSTGTGSLETQYF

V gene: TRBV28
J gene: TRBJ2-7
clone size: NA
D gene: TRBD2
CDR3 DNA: TGTGCCAGCACTCTTAGCGGGGGCTACGAGCAGTACTTC
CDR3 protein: CASTLSGGYEQYF

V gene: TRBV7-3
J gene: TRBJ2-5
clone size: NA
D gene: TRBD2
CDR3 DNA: TGTGCCAGCAGTCTCGCGGGGACTAGCGGGAGAGAGACCCAGTACTTC
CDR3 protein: CASSLAGTSGRETQYF

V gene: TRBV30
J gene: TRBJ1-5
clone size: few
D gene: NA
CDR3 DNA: TGTGCCTGGAGGGGGACGGGCGCTACGAATCAGCCCCAGCATTTT
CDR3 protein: CAWRGTGATNQPQHF

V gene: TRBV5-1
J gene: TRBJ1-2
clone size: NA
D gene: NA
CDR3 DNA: TGCGCCAGCAGCCCCTTAACCGGGACAAAGGGAGGCTATGGCTACACCTTC
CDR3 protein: CASSPLTGTKGGYGYTF

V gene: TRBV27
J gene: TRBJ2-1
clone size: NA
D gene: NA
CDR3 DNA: TGTGCCAGCAGTTTAATCTCCGGGAGCTCCTACAATGAGCAGTTCTTC
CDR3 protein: CASSLISGSSYNEQFF

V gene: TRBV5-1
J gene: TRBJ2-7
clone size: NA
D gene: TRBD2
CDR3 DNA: TGCGCCAGCAGCTTGGCCGCGGGAGGCTCGCCCTACGAGCAGTACTTC
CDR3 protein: CASSLAAGGSPYEQYF

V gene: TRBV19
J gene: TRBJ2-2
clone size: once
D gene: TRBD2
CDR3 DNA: TGTGCCAGTAGTATGGTGGCGGGAGCCCCCGGGGAGCTGTTTTTT
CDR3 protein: CASSMVAGAPGELFF

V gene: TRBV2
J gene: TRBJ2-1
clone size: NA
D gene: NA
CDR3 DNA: TGTGCCAGCAGAAACCTAGCGCAATACAATGAGCAGTTCTTC
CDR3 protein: CASRNLAQYNEQFF

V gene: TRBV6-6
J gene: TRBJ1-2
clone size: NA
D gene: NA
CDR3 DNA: TGTGCCAGCTTTAACCGGGGGGGCTACACCTTC
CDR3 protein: CASFNRGGYTF

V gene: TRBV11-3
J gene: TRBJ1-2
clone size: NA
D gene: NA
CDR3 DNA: TGTGCCAGCAGCCAGAGGAACTATGGCTACACCTTC
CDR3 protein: CASSQRNYGYTF

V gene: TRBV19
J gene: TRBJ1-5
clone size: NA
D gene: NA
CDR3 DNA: TGTGCCAGTAGTATAGCGAGGGATCAGCCCCAGCATTTT
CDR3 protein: CASSIARDQPQHF

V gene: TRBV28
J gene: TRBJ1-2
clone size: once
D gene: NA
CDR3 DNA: TGTGCCAGCACCCCCGGGCCTACTAACTATGGCTACACCTTC
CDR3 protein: CASTPGPTNYGYTF

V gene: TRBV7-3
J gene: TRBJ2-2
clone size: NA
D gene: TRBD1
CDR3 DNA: TGTGCCAGCAGCTCTTCCGGGACAGTGAACACCGGGGAGCTGTTTTTT
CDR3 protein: CASSSSGTVNTGELFF

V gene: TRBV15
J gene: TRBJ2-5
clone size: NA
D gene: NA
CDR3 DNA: TGTGCCACCAGCAGAGATCGAGGGGTTGGGACCCAGTACTTC
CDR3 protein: CATSRDRGVGTQYF

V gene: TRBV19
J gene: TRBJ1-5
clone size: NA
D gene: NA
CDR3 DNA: TGTGCCAGTAGTCTACGTAAGGCAACCCATAGCAATCAGCCCCAGCATTTT
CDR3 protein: CASSLRKATHSNQPQHF

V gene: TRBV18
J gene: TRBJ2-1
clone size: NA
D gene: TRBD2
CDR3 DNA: TGTGCCAGCTCACCACGGACTAGTGGCGATGAGCAGTTCTTC
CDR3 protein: CASSPRTSGDEQFF

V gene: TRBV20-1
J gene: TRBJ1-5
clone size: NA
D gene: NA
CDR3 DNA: TGCAGTGCTGGGACGAGGCCCCAGCATTTT
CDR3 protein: CSAGTRPQHF

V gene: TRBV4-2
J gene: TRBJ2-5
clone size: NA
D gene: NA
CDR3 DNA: TGTGCCAGCAGCCAAGGGGCTAGCCAAGAGACCCAGTACTTC
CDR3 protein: CASSQGASQETQYF

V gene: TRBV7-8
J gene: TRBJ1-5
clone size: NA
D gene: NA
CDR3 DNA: TGTGCCAGCAGCCGACAGTCTGGTACGGATCAGCCCCAGCATTTT
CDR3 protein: CASSRQSGTDQPQHF

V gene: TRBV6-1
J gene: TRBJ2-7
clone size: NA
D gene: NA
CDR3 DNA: TGTGCCAGCAGTGGGGTAGGTTACTACGAGCAGTACTTC
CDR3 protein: CASSGVGYYEQYF

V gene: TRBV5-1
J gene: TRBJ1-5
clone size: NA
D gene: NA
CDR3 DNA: TGCGCCAGCAGCGACGGGGCCTCCGGGCAGTTGGAGCCCCAGCATTTT
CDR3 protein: CASSDGASGQLEPQHF

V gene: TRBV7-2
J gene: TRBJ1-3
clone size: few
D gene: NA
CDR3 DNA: TGTGCCAGCACCAGAGAGGTGGAGGACACCATATATTTT
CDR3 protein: CASTREVEDTIYF

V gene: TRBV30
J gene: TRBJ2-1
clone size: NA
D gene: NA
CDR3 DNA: TGTGCCTGGGGCCGGCAGGGCAATGAGCAGTTCTTC
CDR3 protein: CAWGRQGNEQFF

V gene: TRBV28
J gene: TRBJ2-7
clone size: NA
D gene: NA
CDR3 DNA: TGTGCCAGCACGACGTTGGGAGGCGCGAACGAGCAGTACTTC
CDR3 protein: CASTTLGGANEQYF

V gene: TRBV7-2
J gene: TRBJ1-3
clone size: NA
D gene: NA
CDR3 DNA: TGTGCCAGCAGCCGCCGGGGGATGGGGGGAAACACCATATATTTT
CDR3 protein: CASSRRGMGGNTIYF

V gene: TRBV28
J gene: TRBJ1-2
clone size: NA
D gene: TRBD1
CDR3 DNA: TGTGCCAGTAGGGGACAGGGGGTAAACGGCTACACCTTC
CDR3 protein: CASRGQGVNGYTF

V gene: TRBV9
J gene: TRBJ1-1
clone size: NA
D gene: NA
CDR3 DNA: TGTGCCAGCAGCGTAGATGGGCAGGATTTGACTGAAGCTTTCTTT
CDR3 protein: CASSVDGQDLTEAFF

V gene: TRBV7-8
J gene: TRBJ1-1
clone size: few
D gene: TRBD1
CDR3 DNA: TGTGCCAGCAGCGTTTACAGGGGACGGATGAACACTGAAGCTTTCTTT
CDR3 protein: CASSVYRGRMNTEAFF

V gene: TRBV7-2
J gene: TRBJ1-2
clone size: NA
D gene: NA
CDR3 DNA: TGTGCCAGCAGCTTAGACAGGCGGGGCTACACCTTC
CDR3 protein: CASSLDRRGYTF

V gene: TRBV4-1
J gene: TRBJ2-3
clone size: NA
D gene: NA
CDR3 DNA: TGCGCCAGCAGCCGCCAGACAGCGGAAGATACGCAGTATTTT
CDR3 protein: CASSRQTAEDTQYF

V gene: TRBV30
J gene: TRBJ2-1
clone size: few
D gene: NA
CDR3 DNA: TGTGCCTGGAAGCGGTGGATCCACAATGAGCAGTTCTTC
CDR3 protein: CAWKRWIHNEQFF

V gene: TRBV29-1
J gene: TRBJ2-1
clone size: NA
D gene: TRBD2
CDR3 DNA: TGCAGCGTGCAAGCGGGAGGGATGCGCGATGAGCAGTTCTTC
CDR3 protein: CSVQAGGMRDEQFF

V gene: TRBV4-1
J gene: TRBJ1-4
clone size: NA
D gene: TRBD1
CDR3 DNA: TGCGCCAGCACGGGACAGATCAATGAAAAACTGTTTTTT
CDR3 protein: CASTGQINEKLFF

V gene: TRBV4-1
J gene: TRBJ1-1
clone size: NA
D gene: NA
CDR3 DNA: TGCGCCAGCAGCCAAACCCGAAGGGGAACTGAAGCTTTCTTT
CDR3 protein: CASSQTRRGTEAFF

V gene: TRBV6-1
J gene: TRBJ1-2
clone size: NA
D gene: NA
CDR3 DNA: TGTGCCAGCAGGCGGGGCCTTTGGGATGGCTACACCTTC
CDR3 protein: CASRRGLWDGYTF

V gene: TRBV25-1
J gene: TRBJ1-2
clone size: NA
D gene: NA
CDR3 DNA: TGTGCCAGCAGTGGCTTAAGCTATGGCTACACCTTC
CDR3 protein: CASSGLSYGYTF

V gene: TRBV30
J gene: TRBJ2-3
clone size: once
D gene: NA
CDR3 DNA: TGTGCCTGGAGTCCACCCGGAGTACAAACGCAGTATTTT
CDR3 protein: CAWSPPGVQTQYF

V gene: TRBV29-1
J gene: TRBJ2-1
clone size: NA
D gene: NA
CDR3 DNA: TGCAGCGCACATAACAATGAGCAGTTCTTC
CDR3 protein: CSAHNNEQFF

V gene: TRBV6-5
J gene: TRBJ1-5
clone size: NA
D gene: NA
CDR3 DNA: TGTGCCAGCAGTTCTGGCTCCCCATGGTCCCAGCATTTT
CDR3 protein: CASSSGSPWSQHF